The next 15 T cell receptor beta chains were all read from a single sample in a study of cytomegalovirus exposure and HLA in healthy donors. The PCR was carried out with 60 Vbeta primers and 13 Jbeta primers. The assay was immunoSEQ multiplex PCR, and TCRdb's table has in-frame clones only and misses some. The sample includes 85,000 to 130,000 clones, roughly three quarters of them seen just once. The sequenced material came from PBMCs. Receptors were obtained from a female donor in good health and CMV-seropositive.

This clone was picked up a small number of times. The chain has TRBV7-6 and TRBJ1-2; unclear D gene. The length of the CDR3 is 14 residues. V was cut by 5 bases and J by 3 bases, with 13 bases left in between. Germline lookup yields CDR1 SGHVS and CDR2 FNYEAQ. The DNA for the CDR3 is TGTGCCAGCAGCCCTGACCCCGGGGACTATGGCTACACCTTC. It is translated as CASSPDPGDYGYTF.

The J gene is TRBJ2-7, the V gene TRBV27, with TRBD1 matching over 9 bases. The CDR3 runs 11 residues. Germline loops: CDR1 MNHEY, CDR2 SMNVEV (reference sequence). CDR3 residues: CAGTGSYEQYF. CDR3 DNA sequence: TGTGCAGGGACAGGGTCCTACGAGCAGTACTTC.

The chain links TRBV7-9 to TRBJ2-3; tentatively, D is TRBD1 (5 bases). Germline CDR1 SEHNR, CDR2 FQNEAQ (reference sequence). The CDR3 consists of 12 residues. Trimming cost V 4 bases and J 4 bases, with 6 bases left between them. CDR3 sequence reads: CASSWGPDTQYF. In DNA form, the CDR3 reads TGTGCCAGCAGCTGGGGCCCAGATACGCAGTATTTT.

The chain combines TRBV11-2 with TRBJ1-3, with D uncertain. The germline gives CDR1 SGHAT, CDR2 FQNNGV. The CDR3 loop spans 15 amino acids. Trimming removed 2 bases at V and 1 base at J, with 9 bases between. CDR3 nucleotide sequence: TGTGCCAGCAGCTTAAACTCTTTATCTGGAAACACCATATATTTT. It codes for CASSLNSLSGNTIYF.

The chain links TRBV5-5 to TRBJ2-5; a possible D gene is TRBD1 (7 bases). Germline CDR1 is SGHKS and CDR2 is YYEKEE (reference sequence). The CDR3 spans 14 residues. Deletions cut 0 bases from V and 5 bases from J, with 11 bases between. The CDR3: CASSLGQGGETQYF. In DNA, the CDR3 is TGTGCCAGCAGCTTGGGACAGGGAGGCGAGACCCAGTACTTC.

The chain has TRBV27 and TRBJ2-7; 10 positions match TRBD1. The CDR3 is 15 residues long. Germline CDR1 MNHEY, CDR2 SMNVEV (reference sequence). The ends lost 5 bases at V and 0 bases at J; junction bases unmatched: 4. The CDR3 sequence: CASSPGQGSSYEQYF. For the CDR3, the DNA is TGTGCCAGCAGTCCGGGACAGGGGAGCTCCTACGAGCAGTACTTC.

V is TRBV27 and J is TRBJ1-3; D is possibly TRBD1 (6 bases). Germline CDR1 and CDR2: MNHEY and SMNVEV (reference sequence). CDR3 size: 14 residues. V was shortened by 0 bases and J by 4 bases, with 7 bases between the two germline ends. The CDR3 region is CASSLSRGGNTIYF. In DNA, the CDR3 is TGTGCCAGCAGTTTATCCAGGGGAGGAAACACCATATATTTT.

V usage is TRBV9 and J usage is TRBJ2-5; TRBD1 is a possible D gene (6 bases). Germline-derived CDR1 and CDR2 are SGDLS and YYNGEE. Trimming stripped 0 bases from V and 2 bases from J, with 8 bases between. The CDR3 is made up of 14 amino acids. CDR3 in amino acids: CASSVGTAQETQYF. CDR3 DNA: TGTGCCAGCAGCGTAGGGACAGCTCAAGAGACCCAGTACTTC. The variable domain in full, with the rest retrieved from reference TRBV9 and TRBJ2-5, is DSGVTQTPKHLITATGQRVTLRCSPRSGDLSVYWYQQSLDQGLQFLIQYYNGEERAKGNILERFSAQQFPDLHSELNLSSLELGDSALYFCASSVGTAQETQYFGPGTRLLVL.

The gene calls are TRBV7-9 and TRBJ1-6; 7 positions match TRBD1. The CDR3 loop spans 15 amino acids. Germline V lookup: CDR1 SEHNR, CDR2 FQNEAQ (reference sequence). V trimming: 3 bases; J trimming: 5 bases; junction bases outside the gene matches: 4. The CDR3 loop is CASSLSQGDNSPLHF. CDR3 nucleotide sequence: TGTGCCAGCAGCTTGTCCCAGGGGGATAATTCACCCCTCCACTTT. The full variable domain, rest sourced from reference TRBV7-9 and TRBJ1-6, is DTGVSQNPRHKITKRGQNVTFRCDPISEHNRLYWYRQTLGQGPEFLTYFQNEAQLEKSRLLSDRFSAERPKGSFSTLEIQRTEQGDSAMYLCASSLSQGDNSPLHFGNGTRLTVT.

This clone was found a few times. V usage is TRBV7-8 and J usage is TRBJ2-7; no firm D call. The CDR3 is 11 amino acids. Germline assignment: CDR1 SGHVS and CDR2 FQNEAQ. V lost 5 bases, J lost 4 bases, and 6 bases lay in between. The chain's CDR3 is CASSPLYEQYF. The CDR3, as DNA: TGTGCCAGCAGCCCCCTTTACGAGCAGTACTTC.

This clone was observed a few times. The chain uses TRBV7-9 and TRBJ2-5; 9 bases match TRBD2. CDR1 is SEHNR, CDR2 FQNEAQ, per germline (reference sequence). Losses at the gene ends were 7 bases for V and 1 base for J; bases not matched to a gene: 10. CDR3 length: 16 amino acids. CDR3 region: CASTPGWREGQETQYF. Written as DNA, the CDR3 is TGTGCCAGCACCCCGGGGTGGCGGGAGGGCCAAGAGACCCAGTACTTC.

The rearrangement joins TRBV7-6 to TRBJ1-6; the D is unclear. The CDR3 consists of 15 residues. Between the trimmed V and J ends, which lost 4 bases and 8 bases, there was a span of 15 bases. Germline V gene data show CDR1 as SGHVS and CDR2 as FNYEAQ. CDR3 nucleotides: TGTGCCAGCAGCTCTCGGCCAGCGAGGGATTCACCCCTCCACTTT. This encodes CASSSRPARDSPLHF.

This clone was recorded a few times. This rearrangement joins TRBV7-8 to TRBJ2-7, with 8 bases identical to TRBD2. Germline values: CDR1 SGHVS, CDR2 FQNEAQ. The V gene end was trimmed by 5 bases and the J gene end by 4 bases; junction bases not matched to a gene: 13. This CDR3 region has 16 residues. The CDR3 is CASSPSRSLADYEQYF. Written as DNA, the CDR3 is TGTGCCAGCAGCCCCTCCAGGTCACTAGCGGATTACGAGCAGTACTTC.

The chain recombines TRBV6-6 with TRBJ2-7; TRBD1 is a possible D gene (5 bases). Trimming left V 7 bases short and J 5 bases short, with 15 bases between. CDR3 length: 13 residues. Germline values: CDR1 MNHNY, CDR2 SVGAGI (reference sequence). DNA for the CDR3: TGTGCCAGCAATCCGGCAGGGTATAACGAGCAGTACTTC. Amino acid sequence: CASNPAGYNEQYF.

Concerning this clone: Relative to the germline gene, one junction end is altered; a read error may explain this. V is TRBV7-2 and J is TRBJ2-6; TRBD2 might be the D (7 bases). This CDR3 is 15 amino acids long. The germline V gene encodes CDR1 SGHTA and CDR2 FQGNSA. CDR3 DNA: TGTGCCAGCGGCAAGGCGGGGGCTGGGGCCAACGGCCTGACTTTC. Translation gives CASGKAGAGANGLTF.